The next 17 T cell receptor beta chains were all read from a single sample in a study of cytomegalovirus exposure and HLA in healthy donors. 13 Jbeta primers and 60 Vbeta primers were used for the PCR. The protocol was immunoSEQ multiplex PCR, while the TCRdb copy is restricted to in-frame clones and leaves out a portion. Here the sample spans 85,000 to 100,000 clones, roughly 70% being singletons. Sequenced sample: PBMCs. The receptors were sampled from a man aged 45 to 65 in good health and CMV-seronegative.

The gene calls are TRBV5-1 and TRBJ1-6, with D possibly TRBD1 on 6 matching bases. CDR1 SGHRS and CDR2 YFSETQ come from the germline V gene. The ends were cut back, 4 bases at V and 7 bases at J, with 15 bases in the middle. CDR3 size: 15 residues. The DNA of the CDR3 is TGCGCCAGCAGCGTGATTACAGGGAACAATTCACCCCTCCACTTT. Its protein is CASSVITGNNSPLHF.

This clone was detected only a few times. J is TRBJ2-7 and V is TRBV11-2, with 12 bases matching TRBD1. Germline V gene sequence: CDR1 SGHAT, CDR2 FQNNGV. Trimming cost V 4 bases and J 4 bases; bases outside gene matches: 14. The CDR3 consists of 18 residues. The CDR3 spells CASSSRSHGDRGRYEQYF. CDR3 bases: TGTGCCAGCAGCTCGCGCAGCCATGGGGACAGGGGGCGGTACGAGCAGTACTTC.

This clone was detected a few times. V and J are TRBV11-3 and TRBJ1-2, with D uncertain. This CDR3 region has 14 residues. Germline V gives CDR1 SGHNT, CDR2 YENEEA. Trimming stripped 0 bases from V and 8 bases from J, with 13 bases between. As DNA, the CDR3 is TGTGCCAGCAGCTTAGATTTAGAGGGCCGGGGCTACACCTTC. It translates to CASSLDLEGRGYTF.

The chain employs TRBV6-5 and TRBJ1-5; the D is unclear. This CDR3 has 14 amino acids. V was trimmed by 2 bases and J by 8 bases, leaving 13 bases between them. Germline CDR1 and CDR2: MNHEY and SVGAGI. The CDR3 DNA reads as TGTGCCAGCAGTTACGGAGGCGGTAGCGAGCCCCAGCATTTT. It is translated as CASSYGGGSEPQHF.

The V gene is TRBV7-9, the J gene TRBJ1-4; D is ambiguous. The CDR3 consists of 15 residues. The germline V gene has CDR1 SEHNR and CDR2 FQNEAQ (reference sequence). Trimming removed 5 bases at V and 1 base at J, with 11 bases between. The CDR3 reads CASSPTRLTNEKLFF. CDR3 sequence (DNA): TGTGCCAGCAGCCCCACGCGGCTAACTAATGAAAAACTGTTTTTT.

The gene calls are TRBV30 and TRBJ1-4; 10 nucleotides match TRBD1. Per germline, CDR1 GTSNPN and CDR2 SVGIG (reference sequence). There are 15 residues in the CDR3. The V and J ends lost 0 bases and 6 bases, in that order; junction bases with no gene match: 4. CDR3 nucleotides: TGTGCCTGGAGTGTACTGGGGACAGGGGATGAAAAACTGTTTTTT. It is translated as CAWSVLGTGDEKLFF. Complete variable domain (other parts from reference TRBV30 and TRBJ1-4): SQTIHQWPATLVQPVGSPLSLECTVEGTSNPNLYWYRQAAGRGLQLLFYSVGIGQISSEVPQNLSASRPQDRQFILSSKKLLLSDSGFYLCAWSVLGTGDEKLFFGSGTQLSVL.

This clone was counted between two and nine times. This chain connects TRBV7-2 to TRBJ1-2, with D perhaps matching TRBD1 (6 bases). V lost 5 bases and J 6 bases, leaving 13 bases between the germline ends. The CDR3 loop spans 13 amino acids. From germline, CDR1 is SGHTA and CDR2 FQGNSA. The CDR3 DNA is TGTGCCAGCAGCCCCAGGGGAGATGATGGCTACACCTTC. Amino acid sequence: CASSPRGDDGYTF. Drawing the rest from reference TRBV7-2 and TRBJ1-2, the complete variable domain is GAGVSQSPSNKVTEKGKDVELRCDPISGHTALYWYRQSLGQGLEFLIYFQGNSAPDKSGLPSDRFSAERTGGSVSTLTIQRTQQEDSAVYLCASSPRGDDGYTFGSGTRLTVV.

This clone was seen only once. This rearrangement joins TRBV13 to TRBJ1-2; the match to TRBD1 covers 12 bases. The germline CDR1 and CDR2 sequences are PRHDT and FYEKMQ (reference sequence). The CDR3 has 15 amino acids. J gave up 5 bases and V 4 bases, and 5 bases lay outside the gene matches. The CDR3 reads CASSSRDRGHYGYTF. The CDR3 bases are TGTGCCAGCAGCTCCCGGGACAGGGGGCATTATGGCTACACCTTC.

The chain has TRBV9 and TRBJ2-3; D unresolved. V was pared by 0 bases and J by 0 bases, with 8 bases between. This CDR3 has 15 residues. CDR1 and CDR2 from the germline V gene are SGDLS and YYNGEE. For the CDR3, the DNA is TGTGCCAGCAGCGTAGAAGACTCTAGCACAGATACGCAGTATTTT. The encoded protein is CASSVEDSSTDTQYF. The full variable domain, completed using reference TRBV9 and TRBJ2-3, is DSGVTQTPKHLITATGQRVTLRCSPRSGDLSVYWYQQSLDQGLQFLIQYYNGEERAKGNILERFSAQQFPDLHSELNLSSLELGDSALYFCASSVEDSSTDTQYFGPGTRLTVL.

This chain joins TRBV30 and TRBJ2-1; D is uncertain. Looked up from germline, CDR1 is GTSNPN and CDR2 is SVGIG (reference sequence). The CDR3 covers 13 residues. Trimming pared 2 bases from V and 5 bases from J, leaving 10 bases between. The CDR3 coding sequence is TGTGCCTGGAGTCCGAATCTAAACAATGAGCAGTTCTTC. Translating it yields CAWSPNLNNEQFF.

This rearrangement joins TRBV2 to TRBJ1-2; possible D gene TRBD1, 6 bases. From germline, CDR1 is SNHLY and CDR2 FYNNEI. The V and J ends lost 4 bases and 7 bases respectively, with 13 bases between them. This CDR3 region has 13 residues. The CDR3, as DNA: TGTGCCAGCAGTGGCGGGGGGCGCGGTGGCTACACCTTC. Protein sequence: CASSGGGRGGYTF.

The J gene is TRBJ1-2, the V gene TRBV4-3; 7 nucleotides match TRBD1. J gave up 7 bases and V 5 bases, and 13 bases lay outside the gene matches. This CDR3 has 15 amino acids. The germline CDR1 and CDR2 sequences are LGHNA and YSLEER. The CDR3 loop is CASSSGQVQMRGYTF. Written as DNA, the CDR3 is TGCGCCAGCAGCTCCGGACAGGTCCAGATGCGTGGCTACACCTTC.

A few counts support this clone. The chain combines TRBV5-4 with TRBJ2-2; 11 nucleotides match TRBD2. The junction had 5 bases not matched to a gene; V was cut back by 6 bases and J by 1 base. CDR1 SGHNT and CDR2 YYREEE come from the germline V gene (reference sequence). CDR3 size: 16 residues. The CDR3 protein is CASNPGLAVNTGELFF. CDR3 in DNA: TGTGCCAGCAACCCGGGACTAGCGGTGAACACCGGGGAGCTGTTTTTT. The full variable domain, rest sourced from reference TRBV5-4 and TRBJ2-2, is ETGVTQSPTHLIKTRGQQVTLRCSSQSGHNTVSWYQQALGQGPQFIFQYYREEENGRGNFPPRFSGLQFPNYSSELNVNALELDDSALYLCASNPGLAVNTGELFFGEGSRLTVL.

The rearrangement joins TRBV12-5 to TRBJ2-1, with 9 bases matching TRBD1. The V and J ends lost 1 base and 8 bases, in that order; junction bases with no gene match: 6. The CDR3 has 15 amino acids. Germline-derived CDR1 and CDR2 are LGHNT and FRNRAP. CDR3 in DNA: TGTGCTAGTGGTTTGGGGCCGGGACAGGGCCATGAGCAGTTCTTC. It yields the protein CASGLGPGQGHEQFF.

The chain couples TRBV2 to TRBJ2-5; tentative D call: TRBD2 (6 bases). CDR1 is SNHLY and CDR2 is FYNNEI in the germline V gene. The V end was cut by 3 bases, the J end by 5 bases, with 16 bases between. The CDR3 covers 15 residues. CDR3: CASSERRGGLETQYF. The CDR3 bases are TGTGCCAGCAGTGAGAGGCGGGGCGGTTTGGAGACCCAGTACTTC.

This clone was counted a few times. The chain combines TRBV7-2 with TRBJ2-5; 7 bases fit TRBD2. CDR1 SGHTA and CDR2 FQGNSA come from the germline V gene. There are 15 residues in the CDR3. Germline trimming cut 5 bases from V and 0 bases from J; bases unmatched to any gene: 6. The CDR3 DNA reads as TGTGCCAGCAGCCGAAACGGGGGGAACCAAGAGACCCAGTACTTC. This gives the protein CASSRNGGNQETQYF.

With regard to this clone: A read error may produce the germline difference seen at one junction end. The chain is built from TRBV7-7 and TRBJ2-5, with TRBD1 matching 7 bases. Germline assignment: CDR1 SSHAT and CDR2 FNYEAQ (reference sequence). This CDR3 spans 15 amino acids. CDR3 sequence (DNA): TGTGCTAGCAGCCGCGGACAGGTATCCCAAGAGACCCAGTACTTC. This encodes CASSRGQVSQETQYF.